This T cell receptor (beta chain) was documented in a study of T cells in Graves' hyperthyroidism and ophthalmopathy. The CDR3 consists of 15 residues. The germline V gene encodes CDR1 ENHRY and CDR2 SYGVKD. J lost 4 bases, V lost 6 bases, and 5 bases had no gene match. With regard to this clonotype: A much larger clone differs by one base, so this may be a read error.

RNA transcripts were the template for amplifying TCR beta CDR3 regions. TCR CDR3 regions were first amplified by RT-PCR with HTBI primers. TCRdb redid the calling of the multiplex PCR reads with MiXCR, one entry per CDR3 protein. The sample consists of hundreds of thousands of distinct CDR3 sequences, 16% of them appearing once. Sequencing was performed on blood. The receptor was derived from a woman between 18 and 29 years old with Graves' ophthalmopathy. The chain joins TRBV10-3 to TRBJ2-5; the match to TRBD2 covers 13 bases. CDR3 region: CAIRSTSGRSETQYF. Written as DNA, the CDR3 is TGTGCCATCAGATCGACTAGCGGGAGGTCAGAGACCCAGTACTTC.